Listed below are T cell receptor beta chains from one sample, sequenced in a study of persistence of HIV-infected CD4 T cells. Their antigens remain unidentified. TCRdb's table, derived via immunoSEQ multiplex PCR, lists solely in-frame clones and lacks some. The data show 35,000 to 40,000 clones, roughly 87% seen once. Source: CD4+ T cells sorted from PBMCs after roughly 19-hour stimulation, taken from a patient who received antiretroviral therapy. The receptors here all came from an adult man with HIV who was CMV-seropositive. CDR3s include the opening cysteine and the closing phenylalanine or tryptophan. A D gene is named only where the DNA matches it firmly. Only part of the rows carry a size: once, few, many, or a class if the clone is expanded.

v_gene: TRBV6-5
d_gene: NA
j_gene: TRBJ2-4
abundance: NA
CDR3nt: TGTGCCAGCAGTTACTCAGTCATAGCCAAAAACATTCAGTACTTC
CDR3aa: CASSYSVIAKNIQYF

v_gene: TRBV18
d_gene: TRBD1
j_gene: TRBJ2-3
abundance: NA
CDR3nt: TGTGCCAGCTCACTGGCCGCGGGACAGGGGATCACAGATACGCAGTATTTT
CDR3aa: CASSLAAGQGITDTQYF

v_gene: TRBV6-1
d_gene: TRBD2
j_gene: TRBJ2-1
abundance: once
CDR3nt: TGTGCCAGCAGTGAGGGACTAGCGGGAGTCCGTTACAATGAGCAGTTCTTC
CDR3aa: CASSEGLAGVRYNEQFF

v_gene: TRBV10-3
d_gene: TRBD1
j_gene: TRBJ1-5
abundance: NA
CDR3nt: TGTGCCATCAGTGAGACAGGGGGAAGCAATCAGCCCCAGCATTTT
CDR3aa: CAISETGGSNQPQHF

v_gene: TRBV28
d_gene: NA
j_gene: TRBJ1-5
abundance: NA
CDR3nt: TGTGCCAGCAGTTTAGGGAGGGTCGGTCAGCCCCAGCATTTT
CDR3aa: CASSLGRVGQPQHF

v_gene: TRBV7-2
d_gene: TRBD1
j_gene: TRBJ2-5
abundance: NA
CDR3nt: TGTGCCAGCAGCCCTTCAGGGGGCCCGGAGACCCAGTACTTC
CDR3aa: CASSPSGGPETQYF

v_gene: TRBV12-2
d_gene: NA
j_gene: TRBJ1-5
abundance: NA
CDR3nt: TGTGCAAGTCGCTTAGTATATCGGGACAGTTATCAGCCCCAGCATTTT
CDR3aa: CASRLVYRDSYQPQHF

v_gene: TRBV6-6
d_gene: TRBD1
j_gene: TRBJ1-6
abundance: NA
CDR3nt: TGTGCCAGCAGGCCCCAGGGGGCGGATTCACCCCTCCACTTT
CDR3aa: CASRPQGADSPLHF

v_gene: TRBV12-3/TRBV12-4
d_gene: NA
j_gene: TRBJ2-7
abundance: few
CDR3nt: TGTGCCAGCAGGGACTCTTCTTCCTACGAGCAGTACTTC
CDR3aa: CASRDSSSYEQYF

v_gene: TRBV18
d_gene: TRBD1
j_gene: TRBJ1-2
abundance: once
CDR3nt: TGTGCCAGCTCACGCGACGACAGGGCCTATGGCTACACCTTC
CDR3aa: CASSRDDRAYGYTF

v_gene: TRBV12-3/TRBV12-4
d_gene: NA
j_gene: TRBJ2-7
abundance: NA
CDR3nt: TGTGCCAGCAGTTTGTCTACCTACGAGCAGTACTTC
CDR3aa: CASSLSTYEQYF

v_gene: TRBV6-1
d_gene: NA
j_gene: TRBJ1-4
abundance: NA
CDR3nt: TGTGCCAGCAGTGAGTGGGGTGCAACTAATGAAAAACTGTTTTTT
CDR3aa: CASSEWGATNEKLFF

v_gene: TRBV5-4
d_gene: NA
j_gene: TRBJ1-2
abundance: NA
CDR3nt: TGTGCCAGCAGCCTCGATCAGGGCAGCTATGGCTACACCTTC
CDR3aa: CASSLDQGSYGYTF

v_gene: TRBV5-4
d_gene: NA
j_gene: TRBJ1-2
abundance: NA
CDR3nt: TGTGCCAGCAGCCCGGGGAGAATCTACACCTTC
CDR3aa: CASSPGRIYTF

v_gene: TRBV2
d_gene: TRBD1
j_gene: TRBJ1-5
abundance: NA
CDR3nt: TGTGCCAGCAGGACCGGGACAGGGAACAATCAGCCCCAGCATTTT
CDR3aa: CASRTGTGNNQPQHF

v_gene: TRBV30
d_gene: TRBD2
j_gene: TRBJ2-2
abundance: NA
CDR3nt: TGTGCCTGGAACGGACTAGCGGGGAGTAGGACCGGGGAGCTGTTTTTT
CDR3aa: CAWNGLAGSRTGELFF

v_gene: TRBV19
d_gene: TRBD1
j_gene: TRBJ2-1
abundance: NA
CDR3nt: TGTGCCAGTAGCCCGGACAGGGGTTTCTACAATGAGCAGTTCTTC
CDR3aa: CASSPDRGFYNEQFF

v_gene: TRBV10-3
d_gene: TRBD1
j_gene: TRBJ2-1
abundance: once
CDR3nt: TGTGCCAGCGCACAGGGGAAAGATGAGCAGTTCTTC
CDR3aa: CASAQGKDEQFF

v_gene: TRBV9
d_gene: TRBD1
j_gene: TRBJ2-1
abundance: NA
CDR3nt: TGTGCCAGCAGCAAAACAGGGGTTGATGGCTCCTACAATGAGCAGTTCTTC
CDR3aa: CASSKTGVDGSYNEQFF

v_gene: TRBV6-6
d_gene: NA
j_gene: TRBJ2-3
abundance: once
CDR3nt: TGTGCCAGCAGTTCACTAGGGGATACGCAGTATTTT
CDR3aa: CASSSLGDTQYF

v_gene: TRBV6-7
d_gene: NA
j_gene: TRBJ2-1
abundance: NA
CDR3nt: TGTGCCAGCCAAAGACCTGACCTAGCCACCTACAATGAGCAGTTCTTC
CDR3aa: CASQRPDLATYNEQFF

v_gene: TRBV10-1
d_gene: NA
j_gene: TRBJ1-2
abundance: NA
CDR3nt: TGCGCCAGCAGTGAGTCGGAGAGGGTCGGCTACACCTTC
CDR3aa: CASSESERVGYTF

v_gene: TRBV19
d_gene: TRBD1
j_gene: TRBJ1-1
abundance: NA
CDR3nt: TGTGCCAGCCGGACAGGGGGCGCGGAATTGGAAGCTTTCTTT
CDR3aa: CASRTGGAELEAFF

v_gene: TRBV4-1
d_gene: NA
j_gene: TRBJ2-1
abundance: NA
CDR3nt: TGCGCCAGCAGCCAAGACAACGTGTTAAAGCAGTTCTTC
CDR3aa: CASSQDNVLKQFF

v_gene: TRBV9
d_gene: TRBD2
j_gene: TRBJ2-1
abundance: NA
CDR3nt: TGTGCCAGCAGCGTTCCGGGACTAGCGGGAGCGCCTGAGCAGTTCTTC
CDR3aa: CASSVPGLAGAPEQFF

v_gene: TRBV3-1/TRBV3-2
d_gene: TRBD1
j_gene: TRBJ1-5
abundance: NA
CDR3nt: TGTGCCAGCAGCCCGGGACAGGGCGTCAGACAGCCCCAGCATTTT
CDR3aa: CASSPGQGVRQPQHF

v_gene: TRBV6-5
d_gene: TRBD2
j_gene: TRBJ2-7
abundance: once
CDR3nt: TGTGCCAGCTCTGGGACTAGCGGGCCCGGGGAGCAGTACTTC
CDR3aa: CASSGTSGPGEQYF

v_gene: TRBV6-5
d_gene: NA
j_gene: TRBJ2-2
abundance: NA
CDR3nt: TGTGCCAGCAAGGGCCCTAGTACGAACACCGGGGAGCTGTTTTTT
CDR3aa: CASKGPSTNTGELFF

v_gene: TRBV29-1
d_gene: NA
j_gene: TRBJ2-3
abundance: once
CDR3nt: TGCAGCGTTGATAGGGCGGGTACGCAGTATTTT
CDR3aa: CSVDRAGTQYF

v_gene: TRBV12-3/TRBV12-4
d_gene: NA
j_gene: TRBJ2-3
abundance: NA
CDR3nt: TGTGCCAGCAGCCGAACAGATACGCAGTATTTT
CDR3aa: CASSRTDTQYF

v_gene: TRBV9
d_gene: NA
j_gene: TRBJ2-1
abundance: NA
CDR3nt: TGTGCCAGCAGCGCCCAGGAGGAGGCCGGGTATGAGCAGTTCTTC
CDR3aa: CASSAQEEAGYEQFF

v_gene: TRBV5-1
d_gene: NA
j_gene: TRBJ2-5
abundance: NA
CDR3nt: TGCGCCAGCAGCTTGGGAAGCGGGCGCAAACAAGAGACCCGGTACTTC
CDR3aa: CASSLGSGRKQETRYF

v_gene: TRBV10-3
d_gene: NA
j_gene: TRBJ2-5
abundance: NA
CDR3nt: TGTGCCCTTCGGAAACAGGGATACGAGACCCAGTACTTC
CDR3aa: CALRKQGYETQYF

v_gene: TRBV18
d_gene: NA
j_gene: TRBJ1-3
abundance: NA
CDR3nt: TGTGCCAGCTCACCCCAAATTGGGGGTGACTCTGGAAACACCATATATTTT
CDR3aa: CASSPQIGGDSGNTIYF

v_gene: TRBV2
d_gene: TRBD2
j_gene: TRBJ2-1
abundance: NA
CDR3nt: TGTGCCAGCAGGGGGGGACTAGCGGAGCCAGGAGGGCAGTTCTTC
CDR3aa: CASRGGLAEPGGQFF

v_gene: TRBV7-2
d_gene: NA
j_gene: TRBJ2-1
abundance: NA
CDR3nt: TGTGCCAGCATTAAATCTGGGCGCCTGTACAATGAGCAGTTCTTC
CDR3aa: CASIKSGRLYNEQFF

v_gene: TRBV30
d_gene: NA
j_gene: TRBJ1-5
abundance: NA
CDR3nt: TGTGCCTGGAGTGGCAGTAGCAATCAGCCCCAGCATTTT
CDR3aa: CAWSGSSNQPQHF

v_gene: TRBV15
d_gene: NA
j_gene: TRBJ2-3
abundance: NA
CDR3nt: TGTGCCACCAGCAGAGACTACACAGATACGCAGTATTTT
CDR3aa: CATSRDYTDTQYF

v_gene: TRBV10-3
d_gene: TRBD1
j_gene: TRBJ2-7
abundance: NA
CDR3nt: TGTGCCATCAGGGGACAGGGGGGGGTCTACGAGCAGTACTTC
CDR3aa: CAIRGQGGVYEQYF

v_gene: TRBV30
d_gene: NA
j_gene: TRBJ2-1
abundance: NA
CDR3nt: TGTGCCTGGAGCCCGGGATTTTACTACAATGAGCAGTTCTTC
CDR3aa: CAWSPGFYYNEQFF

v_gene: TRBV5-4
d_gene: TRBD2
j_gene: TRBJ2-3
abundance: NA
CDR3nt: TGTGCCAGCAGATCCGGGACTAGCGGATCAGATACGCAGTATTTT
CDR3aa: CASRSGTSGSDTQYF

v_gene: TRBV5-4
d_gene: NA
j_gene: TRBJ1-2
abundance: NA
CDR3nt: TGTGCCAGCAGGTCCACAGGAACTAACTATGGCTACACCTTC
CDR3aa: CASRSTGTNYGYTF

v_gene: TRBV27
d_gene: NA
j_gene: TRBJ1-5
abundance: NA
CDR3nt: TGTGCCAGCGGCCCTTGGGGGGATAGCAATCAGCCCCAGCATTTT
CDR3aa: CASGPWGDSNQPQHF

v_gene: TRBV12-3/TRBV12-4
d_gene: NA
j_gene: TRBJ1-2
abundance: NA
CDR3nt: TGTGCCAGCAGTTTGGGACAAAGATATGGCTACACCTTC
CDR3aa: CASSLGQRYGYTF

v_gene: TRBV20-1
d_gene: NA
j_gene: TRBJ2-5
abundance: few
CDR3nt: TGCAGTGCTAGAGGAGGCGAGACCCAGTACTTC
CDR3aa: CSARGGETQYF

v_gene: TRBV25-1
d_gene: NA
j_gene: TRBJ1-3
abundance: NA
CDR3nt: TGTGCCAGCAGTGAATTAGCGGGCAGGGGTTCAGGAAACACCATATATTTT
CDR3aa: CASSELAGRGSGNTIYF

v_gene: TRBV5-4
d_gene: NA
j_gene: TRBJ1-1
abundance: NA
CDR3nt: TGTGCCAGCAGCTTGGAGGGGCGCGACACTGAAGCTTTCTTT
CDR3aa: CASSLEGRDTEAFF

v_gene: TRBV4-3
d_gene: TRBD2
j_gene: TRBJ2-3
abundance: few
CDR3nt: TGCGCCAGCAGCCAAGATAAGCGGGATAATACAGATACGCAGTATTTT
CDR3aa: CASSQDKRDNTDTQYF

v_gene: TRBV5-1
d_gene: NA
j_gene: TRBJ1-1
abundance: NA
CDR3nt: TGCGCCAGCAGCAGACTTGGAGGCGACACTGAAGCTTTCTTT
CDR3aa: CASSRLGGDTEAFF